Following are 4 T cell receptor beta chains from one sample sequenced in a study of glioma-infiltrating T cells. TCR alpha and beta CDR3 regions were amplified from RNA using iRepertoire nested multiplex PCR. TCRdb re-called the multiplex PCR reads with MiXCR, one entry per CDR3 protein. Here the sample spans a few hundred thousand distinct CDR3 sequences, 41% being singletons. Sequenced: glioma tissue, nonneoplastic brain tissue, or PBMCs (not recorded which). The receptor source for this set is a human donor with low-grade glioma or glioblastoma, undergoing nonglioma brain surgery, or in good health (not recorded which).

Turning to this clonotype: A junction end diverges from the germline sequence, so it may reflect a read error. V and J are TRBV14 and TRBJ2-1; perhaps TRBD2 as D (6 bases). The CDR3 totals 18 residues. Germline V gives CDR1 SGHDN, CDR2 FVKESK. The CDR3 DNA is TGTGCCAGCATCCAAGTTTTCGTAGCGGTAGGAGGTCCAGGTGAGCAGTTCTTC. This translates into CASIQVFVAVGGPGEQFF.

This clonotype occurred a few times. The chain joins TRBV20-1 to TRBJ2-7; perhaps TRBD1 as D (5 bases). Trimming pared 6 bases from V and 5 bases from J, leaving 14 bases between. Germline CDR1 DFQATT, CDR2 SNEGSKA (reference sequence). The CDR3 has 12 residues. DNA for the CDR3: TGCAGTGCCAAGGACCAAGGGGACGAGCAGTACTTC. It specifies CSAKDQGDEQYF.

Note on this clonotype: A clone one base away is much larger, so this may be a read error. The V and J genes are TRBV6-1 and TRBJ2-7; D might be TRBD1 or TRBD2, each matching 7 bases. CDR1 MNHNS and CDR2 SASEGT come from the germline V gene. This CDR3 contains 16 residues. V lost 6 bases and J lost 0, with 18 bases in between. The CDR3 DNA follows: TGTGCCAGCAGCCCCAGGGGGGGAAACCCCTCCTACGAGCAGTACTTC. Its translation: CASSPRGGNPSYEQYF.

This clonotype appeared once. As DNA, the CDR3 is TGCGCCAGCAGCCTTTCCGGGGAAGGCATCTACGAGCAGTACTTC. Translation gives CASSLSGEGIYEQYF. The chain recombines TRBV5-1 with TRBJ2-7, with D tentatively TRBD2 (5 bases). From germline, CDR1 is SGHRS and CDR2 YFSETQ. This CDR3 is built from 15 residues. V lost 4 bases and J lost 3, with 17 bases in between.